One and the same sample provided the 14 T cell receptor beta chains below, sequenced in a study of regulatory T cells in long-lasting Graves disease. Time point given: newly diagnosed GD, antithyroid drugs for less than 3 months. Extracted PBMC RNA gave rise to the TCR library. Construction of the TCR beta libraries employed iRepertoire HTBI primers in conjunction with Arm-PCR of CDR3 regions. TCRdb reprocessed the multiplex PCR reads with MiXCR, giving one entry per CDR3 protein. The table lists 200,000 to 250,000 distinct CDR3 sequences, about 19% of them singletons. Here the sequenced sample was peripheral blood mononuclear cells (PBMCs), taken at new diagnosis, from a patient treated with antithyroid drugs. The receptors were sampled from a female donor with Graves disease.

In regard to this clonotype: One junction end disagrees with the germline gene, perhaps due to a read error. The CDR3 loop is CASSLTQGFFNEQFF. In nucleotides, the CDR3 is TGTGCCAGCAGCCTAACCCAAGGTTTCTTCAATGAGCAGTTCTTC. This chain links TRBV7-3 with TRBJ2-1, with D uncertain. This CDR3 spans 15 amino acids. The germline V gene encodes CDR1 SGHTA and CDR2 FQGTGA.

This clonotype was counted ten times or more. The rearrangement uses TRBV2 and TRBJ2-5, with a tentative D call TRBD2 (6 bases). V was pared by 6 bases and J by 1 base, with 12 bases between. From germline, CDR1 is SNHLY and CDR2 FYNNEI. The CDR3 length is 14 residues. DNA for the CDR3: TGTGCCAGCAGGGGGGACTGGGCCCAAGAGACCCAGTACTTC. This gives the protein CASRGDWAQETQYF. The entire variable domain, with the rest obtained from reference TRBV2 and TRBJ2-5, is as follows: EPEVTQTPSHQVTQMGQEVILRCVPISNHLYFYWYRQILGQKVEFLVSFYNNEISEKSEIFDDQFSVERPDGSNFTLKIRSTKLEDSAMYFCASRGDWAQETQYFGPGTRLLVL.

The chain is built from TRBV4-3 and TRBJ1-2, with a possible D match to TRBD1 (6 bases). In germline, CDR1 is LGHNA, CDR2 YSLEER. The CDR3 length is 16 residues. V was clipped by 1 base and J by 4 bases, with 16 bases between them. The CDR3 DNA follows: TGCGCCAGCAGCCAAGGTAGCGGCGGGGGGCTCTATGGCTACACCTTC. Translating it yields CASSQGSGGGLYGYTF.

This clonotype was detected many times. The chain couples TRBV7-9 to TRBJ2-1, with D tentatively TRBD1 (7 bases). The CDR3 length is 14 residues. Germline CDR1 and CDR2: SEHNR and FQNEAQ (reference sequence). V dropped 3 bases and J dropped 3 bases, with 9 bases sitting between them. Here the CDR3 DNA reads TGTGCCAGCAGCTTCCAGGGGGGCTACAATGAGCAGTTCTTC. It codes for CASSFQGGYNEQFF. The entire variable domain, with the rest obtained from reference TRBV7-9 and TRBJ2-1, is as follows: DTGVSQNPRHKITKRGQNVTFRCDPISEHNRLYWYRQTLGQGPEFLTYFQNEAQLEKSRLLSDRFSAERPKGSFSTLEIQRTEQGDSAMYLCASSFQGGYNEQFFGPGTRLTVL.

At least ten counts were recorded for this clonotype. The chain joins TRBV5-1 to TRBJ2-1; no firm D call. The CDR3 is 13 amino acids. Trimming pared 0 bases from V and 4 bases from J, leaving 5 bases between. Germline V CDR1 and CDR2: SGHRS, YFSETQ. CDR3 residues: CASSLEQYNEQFF. CDR3 nucleotides: TGCGCCAGCAGCTTGGAACAGTACAATGAGCAGTTCTTC. Supplemented by reference TRBV5-1 and TRBJ2-1, the full variable domain reads KAGVTQTPRYLIKTRGQQVTLSCSPISGHRSVSWYQQTPGQGLQFLFEYFSETQRNKGNFPGRFSGRQFSNSRSEMNVSTLELGDSALYLCASSLEQYNEQFFGPGTRLTVL.

Concerning this clonotype itself: A much larger clone is a single base away; this may be a read error. Without the conserved terminal phenylalanine or tryptophan, this CDR3 likely stems from a read error. This chain joins TRBV27 and TRBJ2-3; perhaps D is TRBD1 or TRBD2 (5 bases each). This CDR3 has 18 residues. The V end was cut by 4 bases, the J end by 1 base, with 21 bases between. Germline values: CDR1 MNHEY, CDR2 SMNVEV (reference sequence). The CDR3 bases are TGTGCCAGCAGTTCCCGTCCAAGGGGCGGGTGGGGCACAGATACGCAGTATCTT. This gives the protein CASSSRPRGGWGTDTQYL.

This clonotype has a handful of counts. This rearrangement joins TRBV4-3 to TRBJ1-6; 8 positions match TRBD1. Per germline, CDR1 LGHNA and CDR2 YSLEER. J gave up 9 bases and V 1 base, and 8 bases lay outside the gene matches. The CDR3 consists of 16 residues. The CDR3 DNA is TGCGCCAGCAGCCAAGGTTTTGGACAGGGTCGTTCACCCCTCCACTTT. Its protein is CASSQGFGQGRSPLHF.

This clonotype was seen ten or more times. The chain uses TRBV13 and TRBJ2-1, with 8 bases fitting TRBD1. Germline CDR1 and CDR2: PRHDT and FYEKMQ (reference sequence). The V and J ends lost 0 bases and 5 bases, in that order; junction bases with no gene match: 6. The CDR3 runs 16 residues. The CDR3 nucleotides are TGTGCCAGCAGCTTAGGAGGGGGGACAGGAAACAATGAGCAGTTCTTC. Translation gives CASSLGGGTGNNEQFF. The variable domain in full, with the rest retrieved from reference TRBV13 and TRBJ2-1, is AAGVIQSPRHLIKEKRETATLKCYPIPRHDTVYWYQQGPGQDPQFLISFYEKMQSDKGSIPDRFSAQQFSDYHSELNMSSLELGDSALYFCASSLGGGTGNNEQFFGPGTRLTVL.

This clonotype has a count of ten or more. The chain employs TRBV11-3 and TRBJ1-1, with D uncertain. CDR3 length equals 13 residues. Germline V CDR1 and CDR2: SGHNT, YENEEA. Trimming took off 5 bases at V and 3 bases at J, with 10 bases between the two ends. CDR3 in amino acids: CASSRVGDTEAFF. Here the CDR3 DNA reads TGTGCCAGCAGCCGGGTCGGGGACACTGAAGCTTTCTTT.

V and J are TRBV28 and TRBJ1-2, with a tentative D call TRBD1 (5 bases). V was pared by 4 bases and J by 8 bases, with 20 bases between. The germline gives CDR1 MDHEN, CDR2 SYDVKM. This CDR3 comprises 15 residues. This chain's CDR3 is CASSWGTATAYGYTF. CDR3 DNA sequence: TGTGCCAGCAGTTGGGGGACCGCCACGGCCTACGGCTACACCTTC.

This clonotype has at least ten counts. The chain recombines TRBV4-3 with TRBJ2-5; D call uncertain. The CDR3 has 13 residues. V lost 2 bases and J 5 bases, leaving 9 bases between the germline ends. Per germline, CDR1 LGHNA and CDR2 YSLEER. The CDR3 nucleotides read TGCGCCAGCAGCCAAACTGTTTCGGAGACCCAGTACTTC. It codes for CASSQTVSETQYF.

Concerning this clonotype itself: Being one base from a much bigger clone, this may be a read error. The chain joins TRBV6-1 to TRBJ2-3; TRBD2 agrees at 7 bases. Trimming at V came to 3 bases and at J to 0 bases, leaving 6 bases not matched to a gene. Per germline, CDR1 MNHNS and CDR2 SASEGT. The CDR3 spans 16 residues. The CDR3 protein is CASSERGLTSTDTQYF. CDR3 bases: TGTGCCAGCAGTGAGCGGGGGTTGACTAGCACAGATACGCAGTATTTT.

This clonotype has at least ten counts. This rearrangement joins TRBV11-2 to TRBJ1-1; TRBD1 matches 8 bases. The CDR3 loop spans 13 amino acids. CDR1 SGHAT and CDR2 FQNNGV come from the germline V gene. V lost 2 bases and J lost 10; bases outside the gene matches: 6. CDR3 nucleotides: TGTGCCAGCAGCTTACTCCGGACAGGGAGAGCTTTCTTT. It translates to CASSLLRTGRAFF.

This clonotype has only a few counts. The gene calls are TRBV6-2 or TRBV6-3 and TRBJ2-1; 9 bases are shared with TRBD1. V trimming: 9 bases; J trimming: 8 bases; junction bases outside the gene matches: 8. Germline CDR1 reads MNHEY; CDR2 reads SVGEGT. The CDR3 sequence is 13 residues long. The CDR3 region has the DNA TGTGCCAGTTGGGACAGGGATCGGGATGAGCAGTTCTTC. Translation gives CASWDRDRDEQFF.